This T cell receptor (beta chain) comes out of a study of blood T cells in healthy people across ages. Combining a sample-barcoded 5' primer with a J-beta primer mix, a second PCR ran for about 7 to 12 cycles. TCRdb re-called the 5' RACE reads through MiXCR, storing one row per CDR3 protein. This sample has over 1,500,000 distinct CDR3 sequences, with about 50% found just once. Isolation recovered at least 6.5 million PBMCs from every sample. This clonotype was seen only a few times. Its antigen is unknown. General observations from the study: TCR beta diversity tracked closely with naive T cell percentage. Versus aged donors, long-lived donors had higher diversity and more naive CD4+ cells. Diversity estimates drawn from one million T cells were deemed underestimates.

Germline assignment: CDR1 DFQATT and CDR2 SNEGSKA (reference sequence). The CDR3 has 14 amino acids. Trimming at V came to 1 base and at J to 3 bases, leaving 3 bases not matched to a gene. The chain employs TRBV20-1 and TRBJ1-2; 9 positions agree with TRBD1. Sequenced sample: blood. The source of this sequence is a middle-aged woman in good health. Here the CDR3 DNA reads TGCAGTGCTAGAGGTGGACAGGGGCACTATGGCTACACCTTC. Translating it yields CSARGGQGHYGYTF.